The clone carrying this TCR beta chain was recorded many times. Its specificity is unknown. This record comes from a study of T cells in Graves' hyperthyroidism and ophthalmopathy. The study based diagnoses on clinical symptoms, serum thyroxine and TRAb, thyroid ultrasound and orbital computed tomography. It was 8 to 10 ml of fresh peripheral blood that supplied the PBMCs. Study-wide results and caveats: Blood also carried most thyroid clonotypes expanded above 0.001. The model predicted ophthalmopathy a median 6.5 months before onset.

Using RNA transcripts as the source, TCR beta CDR3 regions were amplified. The TCR CDR3 first-round RT-PCR relied on the HTBI primer set. TCRdb re-derived calls from the multiplex PCR reads in MiXCR, one entry per CDR3 protein. The table lists around 690,000 distinct CDR3 sequences, roughly 17% of them singletons. V dropped 4 bases and J dropped 2; count of bases not matched to a gene: 14. This CDR3 is built from 18 residues. CDR1 is MDHEN and CDR2 is SYDVKM in the germline V gene. The clonotype comes from a middle-aged man with Graves' hyperthyroidism. V usage is TRBV28 and J usage is TRBJ2-4; 7 bases are a match to TRBD2. The sequenced sample consisted of blood. CDR3 DNA: TGTGCCAGCAGTTCAACGGGACTACCGGCTCTCTCCAAAAACATTCAGTACTTC. Encoded protein: CASSSTGLPALSKNIQYF.